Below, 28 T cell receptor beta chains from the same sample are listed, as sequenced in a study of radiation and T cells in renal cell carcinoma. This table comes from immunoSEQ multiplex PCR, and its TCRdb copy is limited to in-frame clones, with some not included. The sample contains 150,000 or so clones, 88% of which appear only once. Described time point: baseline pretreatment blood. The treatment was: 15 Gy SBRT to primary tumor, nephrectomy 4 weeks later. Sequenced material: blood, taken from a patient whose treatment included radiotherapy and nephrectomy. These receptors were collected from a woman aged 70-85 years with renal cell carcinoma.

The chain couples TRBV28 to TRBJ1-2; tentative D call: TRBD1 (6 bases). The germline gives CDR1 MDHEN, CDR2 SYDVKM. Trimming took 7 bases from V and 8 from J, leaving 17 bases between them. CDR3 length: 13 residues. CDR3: CASTIRRTEGYTF. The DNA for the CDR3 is TGTGCCAGCACCATCCGCCGGACAGAAGGCTACACCTTC.

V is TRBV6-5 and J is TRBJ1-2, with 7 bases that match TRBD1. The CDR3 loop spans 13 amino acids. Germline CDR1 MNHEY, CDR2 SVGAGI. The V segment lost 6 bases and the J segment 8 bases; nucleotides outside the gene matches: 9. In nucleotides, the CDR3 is TGTGCCAGCAGGTCCCTGAGGGGGCTGGGCTACACCTTC. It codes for CASRSLRGLGYTF.

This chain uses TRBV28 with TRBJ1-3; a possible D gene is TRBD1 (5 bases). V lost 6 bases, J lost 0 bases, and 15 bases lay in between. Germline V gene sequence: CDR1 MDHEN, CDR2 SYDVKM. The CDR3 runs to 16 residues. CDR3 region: CASSLGTRSSGNTIYF. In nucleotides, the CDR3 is TGTGCCAGCAGCCTCGGGACGCGGAGCTCTGGAAACACCATATATTTT.

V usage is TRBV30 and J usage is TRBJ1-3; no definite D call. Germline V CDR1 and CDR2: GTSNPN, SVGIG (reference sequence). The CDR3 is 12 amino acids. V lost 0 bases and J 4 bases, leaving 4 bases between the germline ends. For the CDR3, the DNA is TGTGCCTGGAGTGTAACCGGAAACACCATATATTTT. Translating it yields CAWSVTGNTIYF.

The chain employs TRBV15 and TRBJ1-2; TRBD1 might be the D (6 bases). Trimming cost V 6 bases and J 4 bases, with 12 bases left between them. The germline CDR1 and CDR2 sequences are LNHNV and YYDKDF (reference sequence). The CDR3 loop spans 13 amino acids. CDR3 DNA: TGTGCCACCAGTTTAACAGGGTCCTATGGCTACACCTTC. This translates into CATSLTGSYGYTF.

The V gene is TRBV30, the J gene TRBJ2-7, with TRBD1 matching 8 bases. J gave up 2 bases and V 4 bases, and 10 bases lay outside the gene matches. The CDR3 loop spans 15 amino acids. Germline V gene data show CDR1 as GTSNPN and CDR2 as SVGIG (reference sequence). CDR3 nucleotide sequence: TGTGCCTGGATGCTACAGGGGGGAAGGACCTACGAGCAGTACTTC. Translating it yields CAWMLQGGRTYEQYF.

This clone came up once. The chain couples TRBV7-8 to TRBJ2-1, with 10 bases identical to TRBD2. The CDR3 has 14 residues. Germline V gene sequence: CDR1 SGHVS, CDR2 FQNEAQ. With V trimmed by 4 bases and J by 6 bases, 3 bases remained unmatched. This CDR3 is CASSSPSGGNEQFF. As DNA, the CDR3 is TGTGCCAGCAGCTCCCCTAGCGGGGGCAATGAGCAGTTCTTC.

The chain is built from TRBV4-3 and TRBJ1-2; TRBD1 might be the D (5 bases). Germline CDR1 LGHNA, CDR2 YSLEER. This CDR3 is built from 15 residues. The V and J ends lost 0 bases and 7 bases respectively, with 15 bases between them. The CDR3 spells CASSQDTGARSGYTF. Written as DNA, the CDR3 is TGCGCCAGCAGCCAAGATACCGGGGCGCGGAGTGGCTACACCTTC.

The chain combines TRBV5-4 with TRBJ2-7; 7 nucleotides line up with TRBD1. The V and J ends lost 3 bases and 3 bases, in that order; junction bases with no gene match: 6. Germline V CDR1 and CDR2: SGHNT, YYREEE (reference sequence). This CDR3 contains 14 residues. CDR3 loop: CASSYLTGLYEQYF. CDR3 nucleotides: TGTGCCAGCAGCTATCTGACAGGGCTCTACGAGCAGTACTTC.

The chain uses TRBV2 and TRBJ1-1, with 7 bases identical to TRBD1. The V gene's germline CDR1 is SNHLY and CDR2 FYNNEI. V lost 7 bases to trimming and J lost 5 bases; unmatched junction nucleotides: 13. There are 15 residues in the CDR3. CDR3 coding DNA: TGTGCCAGCAACCGGGACAGCTGGGGAGGGACTGAAGCTTTCTTT. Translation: CASNRDSWGGTEAFF.

This CDR3 is CASSLAVTDYGYTF. DNA for the CDR3: TGCGCCAGCAGCTTGGCCGTGACGGACTATGGCTACACCTTC. The V call is TRBV5-1, the J call TRBJ1-2; D is unresolved. There are 14 residues in the CDR3. Germline V gene sequence: CDR1 SGHRS, CDR2 YFSETQ. The V end was cut by 0 bases, the J end by 3 bases, with 9 bases between.

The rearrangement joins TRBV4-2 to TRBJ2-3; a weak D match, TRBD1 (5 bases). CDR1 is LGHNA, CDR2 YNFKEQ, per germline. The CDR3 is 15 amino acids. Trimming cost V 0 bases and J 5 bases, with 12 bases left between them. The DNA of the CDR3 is TGTGCCAGCAGCCAAGAGGCAGGGTCAGAAGATACGCAGTATTTT. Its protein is CASSQEAGSEDTQYF.

The CDR3 sequence: CASSESIGGFRPQHF. As DNA, the CDR3 is TGTGCCAGCAGTGAAAGTATAGGAGGGTTCCGACCCCAGCATTTT. The chain has TRBV6-1 and TRBJ1-5; the D is unclear. The CDR3 is made up of 15 amino acids. The germline V gene encodes CDR1 MNHNS and CDR2 SASEGT. The ends were cut back, 2 bases at V and 10 bases at J, with 18 bases in the middle.

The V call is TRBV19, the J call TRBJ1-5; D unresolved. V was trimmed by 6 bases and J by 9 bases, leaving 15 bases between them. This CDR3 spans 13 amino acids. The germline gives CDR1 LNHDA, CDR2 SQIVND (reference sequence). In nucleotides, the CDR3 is TGTGCCAGTAGCCCCGGCCCTATTCCGCCCCAGCATTTT. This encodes CASSPGPIPPQHF.

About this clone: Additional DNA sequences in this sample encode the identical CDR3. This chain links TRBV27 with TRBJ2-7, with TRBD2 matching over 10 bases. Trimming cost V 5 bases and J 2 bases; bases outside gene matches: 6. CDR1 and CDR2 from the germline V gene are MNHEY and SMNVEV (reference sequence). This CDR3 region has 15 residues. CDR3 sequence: CASSPLTSGAYEQYF. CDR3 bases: TGTGCCAGCAGTCCCCTAACTAGCGGGGCCTACGAGCAGTACTTC.

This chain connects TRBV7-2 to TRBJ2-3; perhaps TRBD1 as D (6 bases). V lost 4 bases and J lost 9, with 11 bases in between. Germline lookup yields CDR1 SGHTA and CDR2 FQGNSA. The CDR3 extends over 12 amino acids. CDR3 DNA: TGTGCCAGCAGCTATCCGACAGGCACGCAGTATTTT. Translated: CASSYPTGTQYF. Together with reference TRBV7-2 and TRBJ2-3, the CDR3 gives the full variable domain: GAGVSQSPSNKVTEKGKDVELRCDPISGHTALYWYRQSLGQGLEFLIYFQGNSAPDKSGLPSDRFSAERTGGSVSTLTIQRTQQEDSAVYLCASSYPTGTQYFGPGTRLTVL.

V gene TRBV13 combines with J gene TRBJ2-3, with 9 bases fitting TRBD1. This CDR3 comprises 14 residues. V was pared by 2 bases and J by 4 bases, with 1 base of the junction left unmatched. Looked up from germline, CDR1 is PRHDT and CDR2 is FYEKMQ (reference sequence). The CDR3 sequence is CASSLRTGADTQYF. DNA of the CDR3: TGTGCCAGCAGCTTAAGGACAGGGGCAGATACGCAGTATTTT.

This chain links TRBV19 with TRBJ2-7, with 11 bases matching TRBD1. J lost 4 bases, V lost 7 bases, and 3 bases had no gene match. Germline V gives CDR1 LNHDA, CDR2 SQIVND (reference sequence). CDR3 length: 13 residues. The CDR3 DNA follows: TGTGCCAGTAAGGGGGACAGGGGGTACGAGCAGTACTTC. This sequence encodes CASKGDRGYEQYF.

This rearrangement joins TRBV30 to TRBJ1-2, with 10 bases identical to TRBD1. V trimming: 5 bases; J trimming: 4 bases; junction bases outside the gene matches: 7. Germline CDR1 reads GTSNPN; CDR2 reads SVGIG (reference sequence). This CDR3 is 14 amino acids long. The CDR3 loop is CAWVTGGASYGYTF. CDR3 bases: TGTGCCTGGGTGACAGGGGGCGCGAGCTATGGCTACACCTTC.

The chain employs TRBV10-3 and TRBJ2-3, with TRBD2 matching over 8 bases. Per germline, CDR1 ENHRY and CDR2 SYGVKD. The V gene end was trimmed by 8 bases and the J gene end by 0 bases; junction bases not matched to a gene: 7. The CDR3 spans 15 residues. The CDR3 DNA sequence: TGTGCCATCCGAGACGTAGCGGGGAGCACAGATACGCAGTATTTT. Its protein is CAIRDVAGSTDTQYF.

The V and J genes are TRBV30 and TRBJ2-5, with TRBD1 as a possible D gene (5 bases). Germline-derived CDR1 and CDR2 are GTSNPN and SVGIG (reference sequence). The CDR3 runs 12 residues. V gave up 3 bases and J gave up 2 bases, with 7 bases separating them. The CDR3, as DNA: TGTGCCTGGAGACAGGCACAAGAGACCCAGTACTTC. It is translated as CAWRQAQETQYF.

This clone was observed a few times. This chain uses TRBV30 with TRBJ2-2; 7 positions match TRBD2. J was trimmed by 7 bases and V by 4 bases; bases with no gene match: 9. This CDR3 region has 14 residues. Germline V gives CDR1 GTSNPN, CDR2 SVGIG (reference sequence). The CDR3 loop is CAWTPGLVNGELFF. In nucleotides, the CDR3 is TGTGCCTGGACCCCCGGACTAGTAAACGGGGAGCTGTTTTTT.

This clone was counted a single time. The CDR3 DNA is TGTGCCAGCAGCTTGGTGGGACAGGGGCACAATGAGCAGTTCTTC. It encodes CASSLVGQGHNEQFF. V and J are TRBV5-8 and TRBJ2-1, with 10 bases identical to TRBD1. The CDR3 extends over 15 amino acids. Germline trimming cut 0 bases from V and 5 bases from J; bases unmatched to any gene: 2. The germline gives CDR1 SGHTS, CDR2 YDEGEE.

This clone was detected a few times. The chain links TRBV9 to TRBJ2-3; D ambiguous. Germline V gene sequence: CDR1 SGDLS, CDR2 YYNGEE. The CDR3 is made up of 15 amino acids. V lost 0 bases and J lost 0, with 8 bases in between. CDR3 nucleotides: TGTGCCAGCAGCGTAGACGTCTCTAGCACAGATACGCAGTATTTT. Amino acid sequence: CASSVDVSSTDTQYF.

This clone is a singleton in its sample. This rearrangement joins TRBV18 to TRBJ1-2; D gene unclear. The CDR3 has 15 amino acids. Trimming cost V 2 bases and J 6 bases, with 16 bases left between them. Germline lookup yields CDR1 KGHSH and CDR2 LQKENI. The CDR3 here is CASSPWTAQGNGYTF. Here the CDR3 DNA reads TGTGCCAGCTCACCATGGACGGCCCAAGGGAATGGCTACACCTTC.

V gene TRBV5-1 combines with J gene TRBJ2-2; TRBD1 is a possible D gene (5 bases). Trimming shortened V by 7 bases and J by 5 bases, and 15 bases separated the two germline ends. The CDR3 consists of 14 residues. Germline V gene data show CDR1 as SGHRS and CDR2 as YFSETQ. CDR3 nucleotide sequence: TGCGCCAGCGGGGCTTGGGCATTAACCGGGGAGCTGTTTTTT. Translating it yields CASGAWALTGELFF.

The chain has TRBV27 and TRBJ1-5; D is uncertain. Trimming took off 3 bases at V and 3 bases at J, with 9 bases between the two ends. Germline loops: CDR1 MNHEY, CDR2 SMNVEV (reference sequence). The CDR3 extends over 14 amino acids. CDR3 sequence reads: CASSFSGTNQPQHF. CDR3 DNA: TGTGCCAGCAGTTTTTCAGGTACCAATCAGCCCCAGCATTTT.

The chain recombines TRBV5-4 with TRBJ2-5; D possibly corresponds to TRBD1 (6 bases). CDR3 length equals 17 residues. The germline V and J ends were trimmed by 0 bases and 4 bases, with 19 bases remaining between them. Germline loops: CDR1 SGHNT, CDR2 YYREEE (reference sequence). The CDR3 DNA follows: TGTGCCAGCAGCTTGGACCTACAGGGTGCGTCGGGAGAGACCCAGTACTTC. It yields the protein CASSLDLQGASGETQYF.